This T cell receptor (beta chain) is from a study of CD8+ T cells in alopecia areata. Study results and limitations: Lesional scalp exceeded normal scalp in clonality, especially in alopecia totalis/universalis.

The CDR3 consists of 13 residues. CDR1 is SGDLS and CDR2 is YYNGEE in the germline V gene. V was shortened by 4 bases and J by 5 bases, with 7 bases between the two germline ends. This clone was observed once. Its target is unknown. RNA was extracted and reverse transcribed into cDNA as the sequencing template. The method was immunoSEQ multiplex PCR; TCRdb's version includes in-frame clones alone and lacks a portion of them. Here the sample spans some 130,000 clones, roughly three fifths being singletons. The genes are TRBV9 and TRBJ1-6; D is unclear. Here the sequenced sample was CD4+ T cells sorted from blood, taken at week 0. The receptor was isolated from a human donor with alopecia areata. CDR3 residues: CASSPIDNSPLHF. In DNA form, the CDR3 reads TGTGCCAGCAGCCCCATAGATAATTCACCCCTCCACTTT.